Sequencing of this T cell receptor (beta chain) was carried out in a study of cytomegalovirus exposure and HLA in healthy donors (dated by TCRdb to 2017 to 2019). In the study overall: An earlier analysis of roughly 610 of the donors reported approximately 280 Gb of sequence data and around 120 million unique TCR beta sequences obtained from about 180 million T cells. Because of strong linkage in the cohort, roughly five DR-DQ haplotypes were treated as single units for association and clustering. In an earlier analysis of a few hundred of the donors, high-throughput TCR beta sequencing was used to judge whether each TCR beta V gene segment behaved as functional or pseudogenic. Besides the first cohort of 666 subjects, a separate validation cohort made up of 120 different subjects was used. The study combined high-throughput TCR immunosequencing, statistical association of individual TCRs with disease status, and machine learning to predict cytomegalovirus infection status. The number of typed donors differed by locus: 629-630 for A, B, C, DRB1 and DQB1; 500 to 550 for DQA1; approximately 610 for DPA1; and 400 to 480 for DPB1. A later analysis re-analyzed previously published TCR beta repertoires from roughly 690 donors and added high-resolution HLA genotyping to study TCR occurrence patterns. The study was designed to test whether signatures of past pathogen exposure could be identified by cataloging public T cell receptors. Donor age, sex, ethnicity and CMV serostatus were compiled alongside the repertoire data. Across 398 genotyped donors of the cohort, an average of about 200,000 unique TCR beta nucleotide sequences per donor were sequenced, and roughly 17% of those sequences were non-productive. Both class I and class II loci were covered by HLA typing, at four-digit resolution. The genetic ancestry cluster associated with self-reported Caucasian donors included about 84% of the roughly 390 genotyped donors. An early release that covered roughly 600 HLA-typed donors contained around 300 gigabases of sequencing data and around 85 million unique TCR sequences. The T cell repertoires of 550 to 850 subjects were profiled by immunosequencing and related to cytomegalovirus serostatus. Rather than using new phenotypic data, the later analysis identified candidate immune exposures from TCR beta sequences and from how often those sequences occurred across donors. Every repertoire in the discovery cohort had been generated on one and the same sequencing platform. A later genetic analysis took genome-wide SNP genotypes for about 65% of the 666 donors and used that subset as a discovery cohort. Broad study findings and their caveats: According to the authors, the approach could potentially be generalized to other disease states and immunological phenotypes. A later analysis found that HLA-associated TCR beta chains were more clonally expanded and had lower generation probabilities than equally common non-associated chains. In a later analysis, TCR association rates were found to vary across HLA loci, with the most associated TCRs seen for DRB1 alleles and the fewest for HLA-C alleles. In the study, approximately 160 TCR beta chains were listed as associated with cytomegalovirus. At a false discovery rate of 0.05, a later analysis linked about 16,000 TCR beta sequences to specific HLA alleles. In a later genetic analysis, fewer N-insertions in productive TCRs were reported among donors in an Asian-associated ancestry cluster than the approximately 710-donor mean. Immune exposure information for the cohort was limited to CMV serostatus. Across donors, most TCR sequences were observed very rarely, whereas some public TCRs were present in many individuals. This cohort had only TCR beta chains sequenced, and the lack of alpha or paired-chain data limited which features could be detected. The sequencing pipeline was judged likely to have produced a cluster of highly shared sequence variants as a technical artifact. According to a later analysis, parvovirus B19, influenza, CMV and Epstein-Barr virus appeared linked to several top co-occurrence clusters. In an earlier analysis of more than 500 of the donors, most TCR beta V segments appeared in productive rearrangements about 87% or about 30% of the time, broadly matching IMGT annotations. Strong co-occurrence of HLA alleles, especially DR and DQ, made assigning TCR associations to individual alleles difficult. HLA typing was unavailable for some donors at each locus, so association tests used only the typed subset. V-gene and J-gene trimming of TCR beta chains was associated with a missense DCLRE1C variant in a later genetic analysis, and the association was replicated in an independent cohort. Correlated functional status among segregating V segments might reflect linkage disequilibrium, but an unknown experimental factor could not be ruled out. A further reported finding was that TCR beta sequences accurately predicted the HLA-A and HLA-B alleles for most subjects in the first cohort. Because counts were too low, 15 to 20 rarely observed V segments, including chromosome 9 orphons, were left out of the earlier analysis of some 640 of the donors. The presence/absence analyses assumed that sequencing depth was roughly uniform across donors, and that assumption may not be true. A later analysis found that most CMV-associated TCR beta chains appeared HLA-restricted, with HLA associations seemingly driven largely by CMV exposure. Three of the identified cytomegalovirus-associated TCR beta chains were confirmed in vitro to be specific for cytomegalovirus antigens. Some IMGT-functional V segments, including TRBV6-2 and TRBV6-3, could not be distinguished by the 87-base-pair reads and were therefore excluded. In both the original and validation cohorts, the classifier was reported to diagnose cytomegalovirus status with high specificity and sensitivity.

The library was obtained by the immunoSEQ multiplex PCR assay. A mixture of 60 forward primers for TCR Vbeta segments and 13 reverse primers for TCR Jbeta segments was used in the multiplex PCR. The CDR3 region of rearranged TCR beta genes was amplified from genomic DNA with a multiplex PCR assay. Amplified TCR beta libraries were sequenced as 87-base-pair reads on the Illumina HiSeq System. The original methods were these. Across the 600 to 700 repertoires, a later analysis counted 78 million or so unique TCR beta chains, 8.5 million to 12 million of which were shared by at least two donors. Raw reads were error-corrected and collapsed into unique sequences with a nearest-neighbor algorithm that merged closely related sequences to remove PCR and sequencing errors. To assign V, D and J gene segments, CDR3 sequences were aligned to IMGT reference sequences. For a sequence to be retained, at least a six-nucleotide match to both a V gene segment and a J gene segment was required. Rearrangements were classified as productive when the CDR3 lacked stop codons and remained in frame with V and J, and all other rearrangements were classified as non-productive. CDR3 was defined according to IMGT convention as the region running from the second conserved V-encoded cysteine to the conserved J-encoded phenylalanine. In an earlier analysis of around 600 of the donors, sequences lacking an unambiguous match to a single V gene segment were excluded. An earlier analysis of 587 of the donors classified V segments as functional when productive rearrangements were above 56.7% and as segregating when the standard deviation between donors was above 5%. A statistical classification framework was developed to diagnose cytomegalovirus status using the catalog of TCR beta chain sequences. V and J gene assignment, in a later analysis, came from comparing TCR nucleotide sequences with IMGT/GENE-DB human TR gene sequences. Using the TCRdist pipeline, a later analysis assigned CDR3 sequences along with most-parsimonious VDJ recombination scenarios. In a later analysis, every TCR beta chain was defined by the combination of its CDR3 amino acid sequence and its V-gene family, and reads without a unique V-gene family were dropped. In a later analysis, approximately 640 highly shared, low-generation-probability nucleotide sequences were removed to address suspected cross-contamination and a sequencing artifact. In a later analysis, a clonal expansion index for each public chain was calculated from normalized within-repertoire ranks of inferred template counts. A later analysis computed generation probabilities with a VDJ recombination model fitted to out-of-frame rearrangements, and checked the results against IGoR. Hypergeometric tests were used in a later analysis to score TCR-TCR, TCR-HLA and TCR-CMV co-occurrence, with a repertoire-size bias correction applied to the TCR pairs. To estimate false discovery rates, a later analysis permuted the HLA or CMV assignments 20 times. In a later analysis, co-occurring TCRs were grouped using DBSCAN, and TCRdist sequence similarity was added for clustering within HLA-allele-positive subsets. Co-occurrence clustering excluded repertoires with fewer than 30,000 or more than 120,000 public chains, plus five with anomalous nucleotide sharing. TCRdb limited this immuneACCESS table to in-frame rearrangements with V and J called. A share of clones is missing; checked studies link under half to unresolved V genes, and the rest is unexplained. The DNA was the basis for D and trimming; V, J and clone size are from that table. A total of more than 140,000 clones appear in this sample, around 73% of them only once. Together, the top ten hold around 1.5% of the sample.

The cohort consisted of some 730 healthy bone marrow donors. At the time of sampling, all cohort members were nominally healthy, though unrecorded immune exposures were likely present. The donor was CMV seronegative and belonged to the group of 352 seronegative cohort members. A peripheral blood sample was provided by each donor, and peripheral blood mononuclear cells were used for TCR beta sequencing. The Qiagen DNeasy Blood Extraction Kit was used to extract genomic DNA from the blood cell samples. V is shortened by 7 bases, J by 9 bases, and the region joining them spans 10 bases. Counted from cysteine to phenylalanine, this CDR3 has 11 amino acids. The read is trimmed to its CDR3 DNA, 33 bases read in frame from base 1. Taken from the germline V gene (reference sequence), the CDR1 and CDR2 loops are MNHEY and SMNVEV. About this clone: The target of this receptor is not known. No much larger clonotype is one base removed from it; base qualities were not supplied.

This TCR was recovered from a female donor in good health and CMV-seronegative. Recombination joined TRBV27 with TRBJ2-1, with a tentative D gene TRBD2 over 5 matching bases. Sequencing was carried out using PBMCs. The CDR3 sequence is CASMDGLEQFF. The nucleotide sequence is TGTGCCAGCATGGACGGACTTGAGCAGTTCTTC.